This entry describes one T cell receptor beta chain. This sample was taken from a study of blood T cell repertoires in COVID-19. Profiled with immunoSEQ multiplex PCR; TCRdb holds only in-frame clones, not every one. The table records fewer than 150,000 clones, around nine tenths of them present only once. Sequenced: peripheral blood. This TCR was sampled from a human donor in a cohort sampled during active COVID-19.

CDR3 loop: CASSENPGGETQYF. The CDR3 DNA sequence: TGTGCCAGCAGTGAGAACCCCGGGGGAGAGACCCAGTACTTC. V usage is TRBV2 and J usage is TRBJ2-5; tentatively, D is TRBD2 (6 bases). This CDR3 has 14 residues. V was cut by 3 bases and J by 4 bases, with 12 bases left in between. Germline-derived CDR1 and CDR2 are SNHLY and FYNNEI.